This TCR beta chain was retrieved from a study of shared clonotypes between healthy human individuals. Study results and caveats: Sharing across four donors was highest in naive CD4 (about 5%) and lowest in memory CD8 (roughly 0.4%). The study found lower generation probabilities in non-shared clonotypes than in those shared by all four donors.

Profiling relied on immunoSEQ multiplex PCR, and the TCRdb table lists in-frame clones only, not all of them. This table holds roughly 1,100,000 clones, about 77% found once. The germline CDR1 and CDR2 sequences are SNHLY and FYNNEI. The V gene end was trimmed by 8 bases and the J gene end by 1 base; junction bases not matched to a gene: 14. The CDR3 is 17 residues long. Of note for this clone: Its antigen is not identified.

CD45RA+ naive and CD45RA-negative memory subsets were separated from CD4+ cells. J is TRBJ1-3 and V is TRBV2, with 7 positions matching TRBD1. The material sequenced was memory CD4+ T cells sorted from blood. Subset reported: CD45RA-negative fraction. The clonotype comes from a man aged 18 to 35 in good health. The CDR3 region has the DNA TGTGCCAGCCGACTAGGGACAGCGTTCTTATCTGGAAACACCATATATTTT. Protein: CASRLGTAFLSGNTIYF.